These 10 T cell receptor beta chains share one sample of origin, sequenced in a study of blood T cell repertoires in COVID-19 (dated by TCRdb to about 2020). The method was the immunoSEQ multiplex PCR assay. TCRdb re-hosts the immuneACCESS table, in-frame sequences only. Its copies lack some clones; in the studies checked, an unresolved V gene accounts for under half of them, and the cause for the rest is not known. The sample yields 150,000 or so clones; 87% were counted once. Of the sample, approximately 6.1% falls within the top ten clones. Specimen: peripheral blood. The origin of the receptors is a man aged 80 or over with acute or convalescent COVID-19.

This clone was found once. The chain is built from TRBV7-6 and TRBJ2-3, with TRBD2 matching 10 bases. The V segment lost 0 bases and the J segment 6 bases; nucleotides outside the gene matches: 0. The germline V gene encodes CDR1 SGHVS and CDR2 FNYEAQ. This CDR3 comprises 14 residues. The CDR3 DNA follows: TGTGCCAGCAGCTTAGCACTAGCGGGGGATACGCAGTATTTT. Its translation: CASSLALAGDTQYF.

This clone was recorded a few times. The chain recombines TRBV28 with TRBJ1-1, with a weak D call TRBD1 (6 bases). Germline V gene sequence: CDR1 MDHEN, CDR2 SYDVKM. The V end lost 0 bases, the J end lost 4 bases, and 18 bases lay between the germline ends. This CDR3 is 17 amino acids long. The CDR3 is CASSLWSNRDTSTEAFF. As DNA, the CDR3 is TGTGCCAGCAGTTTATGGAGCAACCGGGACACCTCCACTGAAGCTTTCTTT.

The V call is TRBV10-3, the J call TRBJ2-2; 12 bases are a match to TRBD2. The germline gives CDR1 ENHRY, CDR2 SYGVKD. The trim removed 4 bases at V and 6 bases at J, leaving 6 bases unmatched. This CDR3 region has 16 residues. The CDR3 here is CAISARLAGVPGELFF. CDR3 nucleotides: TGTGCCATCAGTGCTAGACTAGCGGGAGTCCCCGGGGAGCTGTTTTTT.

V and J are TRBV7-2 and TRBJ2-1; 15 nucleotides agree with TRBD2. Trimming at V came to 4 bases and at J to 13 bases, leaving 5 bases not matched to a gene. The CDR3 spans 14 residues. Germline V gives CDR1 SGHTA, CDR2 FQGNSA. The CDR3 DNA is TGTGCCAGCAGCTCCGGACTAGCGGGGGGGCTCCAGTTCTTC. Protein sequence: CASSSGLAGGLQFF.

This sequence joins TRBV5-1 and TRBJ1-1, with D possibly matching TRBD1 (6 bases). V lost 4 bases and J lost 2, with 12 bases in between. Germline loops: CDR1 SGHRS, CDR2 YFSETQ. The CDR3 runs 14 residues. CDR3 sequence reads: CASSLRDINTEAFF. For the CDR3, the DNA is TGCGCCAGCAGCCTCCGGGACATAAACACTGAAGCTTTCTTT.

V is TRBV5-6 and J is TRBJ2-7, with D perhaps matching TRBD1 (5 bases). The germline CDR1 and CDR2 sequences are SGHDT and YYEEEE. This CDR3 comprises 16 residues. V lost 3 bases to trimming and J lost 2 bases, with 18 bases between them. The chain's CDR3 is CASSSIGGAVAYEQYF. CDR3 DNA: TGTGCCAGCAGCTCGATAGGTGGGGCTGTGGCCTACGAGCAGTACTTC.

J is TRBJ2-7 and V is TRBV19; TRBD1 matches at 10 bases. V lost 3 bases to trimming and J lost 2 bases; unmatched junction nucleotides: 1. This CDR3 contains 14 residues. Germline CDR1 and CDR2: LNHDA and SQIVND (reference sequence). The CDR3 sequence is CASSIGQGAYEQYF. DNA of the CDR3: TGTGCCAGTAGTATCGGACAGGGGGCCTACGAGCAGTACTTC.

The gene calls are TRBV5-1 and TRBJ2-3; 13 nucleotides align to TRBD2. Germline V gives CDR1 SGHRS, CDR2 YFSETQ. The CDR3 sequence is 16 residues long. The V segment lost 3 bases and the J segment 2 bases; nucleotides outside the gene matches: 3. CDR3 sequence: CASSWGTSGDTDTQYF. The CDR3 nucleotides are TGCGCCAGCAGCTGGGGGACTAGCGGGGACACAGATACGCAGTATTTT.

This chain uses TRBV3-1 (or the pseudogene TRBV3-2) with TRBJ2-2; 7 bases align to TRBD2. This CDR3 comprises 16 residues. Trimming at V came to 4 bases and at J to 8 bases, leaving 13 bases not matched to a gene. Germline V gene sequence: CDR1 LGHDT, CDR2 YNNKEL (reference sequence). The CDR3 is CASSRRGFSGPGELFF. For the CDR3, the DNA is TGTGCCAGCAGCCGGAGAGGTTTTAGCGGGCCAGGGGAGCTGTTTTTT.

CDR3 DNA sequence: TGTGCCAGTAGTCCTAGCGGATCGAACACCGGGGAGCTGTTTTTT. Encoded protein: CASSPSGSNTGELFF. The gene calls are TRBV19 and TRBJ2-2; 7 bases agree with TRBD2. The V and J ends lost 5 bases and 0 bases, in that order; junction bases with no gene match: 3. The CDR3 spans 15 residues. Germline CDR1 LNHDA, CDR2 SQIVND (reference sequence).